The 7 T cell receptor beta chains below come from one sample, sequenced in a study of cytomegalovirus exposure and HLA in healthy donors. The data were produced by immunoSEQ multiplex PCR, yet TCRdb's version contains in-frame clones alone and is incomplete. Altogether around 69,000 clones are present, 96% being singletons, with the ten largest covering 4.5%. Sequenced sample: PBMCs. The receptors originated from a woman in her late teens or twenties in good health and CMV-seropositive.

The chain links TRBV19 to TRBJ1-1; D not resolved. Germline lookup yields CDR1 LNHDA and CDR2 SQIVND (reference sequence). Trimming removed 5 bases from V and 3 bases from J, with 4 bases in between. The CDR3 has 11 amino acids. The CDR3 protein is CASSDYTEAFF. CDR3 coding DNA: TGTGCCAGTAGTGACTACACTGAAGCTTTCTTT. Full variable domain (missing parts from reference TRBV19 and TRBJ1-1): DGGITQSPKYLFRKEGQNVTLSCEQNLNHDAMYWYRQDPGQGLRLIYYSQIVNDFQKGDIAEGYSVSREKKESFPLTVTSAQKNPTAFYLCASSDYTEAFFGQGTRLTVV.

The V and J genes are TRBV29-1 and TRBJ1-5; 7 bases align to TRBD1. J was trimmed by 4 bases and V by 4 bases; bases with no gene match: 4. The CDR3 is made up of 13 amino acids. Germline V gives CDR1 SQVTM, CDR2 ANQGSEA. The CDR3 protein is CSVGRGLNQPQHF. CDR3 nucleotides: TGCAGCGTTGGAAGGGGGCTAAATCAGCCCCAGCATTTT.

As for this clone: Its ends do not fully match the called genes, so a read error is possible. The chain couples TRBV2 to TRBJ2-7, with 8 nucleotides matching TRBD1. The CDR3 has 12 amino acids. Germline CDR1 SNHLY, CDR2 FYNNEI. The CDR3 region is CASSGPRTGRHF. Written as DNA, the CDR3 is TGTGCCAGCAGTGGACCCCGGACAGGGAGGCACTTC.

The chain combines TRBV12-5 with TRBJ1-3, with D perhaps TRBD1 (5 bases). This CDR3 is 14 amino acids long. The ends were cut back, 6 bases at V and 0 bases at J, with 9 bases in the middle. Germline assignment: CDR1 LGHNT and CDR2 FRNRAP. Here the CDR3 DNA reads TGTGCTAGTGGCCAACAGGCCTCTGGAAACACCATATATTTT. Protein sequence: CASGQQASGNTIYF.

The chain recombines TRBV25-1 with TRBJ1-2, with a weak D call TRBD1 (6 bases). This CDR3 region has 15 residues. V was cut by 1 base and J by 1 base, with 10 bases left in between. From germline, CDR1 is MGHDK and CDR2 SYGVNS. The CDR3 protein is CASSESGGFNYGYTF. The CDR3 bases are TGTGCCAGCAGTGAATCGGGGGGCTTTAACTATGGCTACACCTTC.

The CDR3 bases are TGTGCCAGCTCCCCCGTAGCCCCAGTCTTGTTCTTC. This gives the protein CASSPVAPVLFF. The rearrangement joins TRBV7-2 to TRBJ2-1; D remains unclear. Germline V gene lookup returns CDR1 SGHTA and CDR2 FQGNSA. The V gene lost 8 bases and the J gene lost 15 bases, with 20 bases spanning the gap. CDR3 size: 12 residues.

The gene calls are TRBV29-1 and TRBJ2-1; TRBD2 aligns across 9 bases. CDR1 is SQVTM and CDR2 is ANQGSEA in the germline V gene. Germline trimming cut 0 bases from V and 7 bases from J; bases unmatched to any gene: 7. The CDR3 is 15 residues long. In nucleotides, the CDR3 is TGCAGCGTTGAAGATCTGTTAGCGGGAGTGAATGAGCAGTTCTTC. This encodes CSVEDLLAGVNEQFF.